What follows are 17 T cell receptor beta chains derived from one specimen sequenced in a study of T cell responses to AZD1222 COVID-19 vaccine. The method was immunoSEQ multiplex PCR; TCRdb's version includes in-frame clones alone and lacks a portion of them. The sample contains roughly 90,000 clones, 75% to 90% of which appear only once. This material consisted of peripheral blood, taken 28 days after the second AZD1222 dose. The receptor set was obtained from an adult who received the AZD1222 COVID-19 vaccine.

V usage is TRBV15 and J usage is TRBJ2-1; TRBD2 matches 11 bases. The CDR3 is made up of 16 amino acids. The V gene's germline CDR1 is LNHNV and CDR2 YYDKDF (reference sequence). V was clipped by 0 bases and J by 4 bases; unmatched bases: 2. CDR3 region: CATSREPSGGYNEQFF. CDR3 nucleotides: TGTGCCACCAGCAGAGAGCCTAGCGGGGGGTACAATGAGCAGTTCTTC.

This rearrangement joins TRBV5-5 to TRBJ1-2; D gene uncertain. This CDR3 is 16 amino acids long. The V end was cut by 2 bases, the J end by 4 bases, with 18 bases between. The V gene's germline CDR1 is SGHKS and CDR2 YYEKEE (reference sequence). CDR3 nucleotide sequence: TGTGCCAGCAGCTTACTCGGACCCCTTCTGACCTATGGCTACACCTTC. Amino acid sequence: CASSLLGPLLTYGYTF.

About this clone: Other DNA sequences in the same sample also yield this CDR3. In nucleotides, the CDR3 is TGTGCCAGCAGCTCCCGCAATGAGCAGTTCTTC. This gives the protein CASSSRNEQFF. V and J are TRBV12-3 or TRBV12-4 and TRBJ2-1; no clear D. The V and J ends lost 6 bases and 6 bases respectively, with 6 bases between them. CDR3 length equals 11 residues.

The chain employs TRBV10-2 and TRBJ1-5; no clear D. The CDR3 spans 14 residues. From germline, CDR1 is WSHSY and CDR2 SAAADI. V shed 2 bases and J shed 3 bases, with 8 bases lying between them. Here the CDR3 reads CASSEVGSNQPQHF. Written as DNA, the CDR3 is TGCGCCAGCAGTGAGGTAGGGTCCAATCAGCCCCAGCATTTT.

This chain links TRBV19 with TRBJ2-3; D might be TRBD2 (6 bases). The CDR3 length is 15 residues. Looked up from germline, CDR1 is LNHDA and CDR2 is SQIVND (reference sequence). V was trimmed by 8 bases and J by 4 bases, leaving 19 bases between them. The CDR3 sequence is CASAVTSIGPDTQYF. The CDR3 DNA is TGTGCCAGTGCTGTAACTAGCATCGGGCCAGATACGCAGTATTTT.

This chain joins TRBV3-1 (or the pseudogene TRBV3-2) and TRBJ2-2; 12 positions match TRBD2. CDR1 LGHDT and CDR2 YNNKEL come from the germline V gene (reference sequence). Trimming at V came to 4 bases and at J to 0 bases, leaving 0 bases not matched to a gene. This CDR3 is 16 amino acids long. CDR3 in DNA: TGTGCCAGCAGCCGACTAGCGGGAGCGAACACCGGGGAGCTGTTTTTT. As protein: CASSRLAGANTGELFF.

The rearrangement joins TRBV29-1 to TRBJ1-1, with a tentative D call TRBD1 (5 bases). V lost 4 bases to trimming and J lost 0 bases, with 15 bases between them. The CDR3 length is 15 residues. Germline-derived CDR1 and CDR2 are SQVTM and ANQGSEA. The CDR3 region has the DNA TGCAGCGTTGCCTCCGGGTGGGGGATGAACACTGAAGCTTTCTTT. This gives the protein CSVASGWGMNTEAFF. Filled out from reference TRBV29-1 and TRBJ1-1, the complete variable domain reads SAVISQKPSRDICQRGTSLTIQCQVDSQVTMMFWYRQQPGQSLTLIATANQGSEATYESGFVIDKFPISRPNLTFSTLTVSNMSPEDSSIYLCSVASGWGMNTEAFFGQGTRLTVV.

This clone was seen just once. The chain uses TRBV28 and TRBJ1-4, with TRBD1 matching 8 bases. Looked up from germline, CDR1 is MDHEN and CDR2 is SYDVKM. CDR3 size: 14 residues. Trimming took 6 bases from V and 8 from J; bases not matched to a gene: 8. The CDR3, as DNA: TGTGCCAGCAGCACAGACAGGGGAGGGGAAAAACTGTTTTTT. Translated, it gives CASSTDRGGEKLFF.

In this sample, this clone turned up once. The chain employs TRBV5-1 and TRBJ2-3, with TRBD2 matching 12 bases. Germline CDR1 SGHRS, CDR2 YFSETQ. The CDR3 consists of 15 residues. Losses at the gene ends were 3 bases for V and 6 bases for J; bases not matched to a gene: 5. The CDR3 region has the DNA TGCGCCAGCAGCTCGACTAGCGGGAGCGCTGATACGCAGTATTTT. Its translation: CASSSTSGSADTQYF.

The J gene is TRBJ1-3, the V gene TRBV3-1 (or the pseudogene TRBV3-2), with a possible D match to TRBD1 (5 bases). CDR1 is LGHDT, CDR2 YNNKEL, per germline (reference sequence). The CDR3 is made up of 14 amino acids. V was clipped by 1 base and J by 2 bases, with 6 bases between them. The CDR3 DNA sequence: TGTGCCAGCAGCCAAGTACAGGCTGGAAACACCATATATTTT. This encodes CASSQVQAGNTIYF.

V and J are TRBV6-2 or TRBV6-3 and TRBJ2-1; D assignment may be TRBD1 or TRBD2 (5 bases each). The germline V and J ends were trimmed by 2 bases and 2 bases, with 7 bases remaining between them. There are 14 residues in the CDR3. Germline CDR1 reads MNHEY; CDR2 reads SVGEGT. As DNA, the CDR3 is TGTGCCAGCAGTTACAGGGGACCCTACAATGAGCAGTTCTTC. Its translation is CASSYRGPYNEQFF.

The chain combines TRBV19 with TRBJ1-2, with 8 bases that match TRBD1. Trimming removed 6 bases from V and 4 bases from J; junction bases left unmatched: 4. Germline CDR1 and CDR2: LNHDA and SQIVND (reference sequence). The CDR3 consists of 13 residues. In nucleotides, the CDR3 is TGTGCCAGTAGGCCGGGACAGGCCTATGGCTACACCTTC. Encoded protein: CASRPGQAYGYTF.

This chain connects TRBV4-3 to TRBJ2-3, with D perhaps TRBD1 (6 bases). The CDR3 extends over 16 amino acids. Trimming shortened V by 0 bases and J by 10 bases, and 20 bases separated the two germline ends. Per the germline V gene, CDR1 is LGHNA and CDR2 is YSLEER. CDR3 nucleotides: TGCGCCAGCAGCCAAGATTATGCCCCACACAGGGCCTCGCAGTATTTT. It encodes CASSQDYAPHRASQYF.

This clone appeared a single time. The rearrangement links TRBV30 to TRBJ2-7, with D perhaps TRBD2 (6 bases). The CDR3 runs to 15 residues. The germline V gene has CDR1 GTSNPN and CDR2 SVGIG (reference sequence). V was trimmed by 3 bases and J by 3 bases, leaving 18 bases between them. CDR3 residues: CAWSDPGQGLYEQYF. CDR3 coding DNA: TGTGCCTGGAGCGACCCGGGGCAGGGACTCTACGAGCAGTACTTC.

V and J are TRBV12-5 and TRBJ1-5; no definite D call. The V gene lost 4 bases and the J gene lost 0 bases, with 1 base spanning the gap. CDR1 is LGHNT and CDR2 is FRNRAP in the germline V gene. The CDR3 has 12 residues. CDR3 DNA: TGTGCTAGTGGTTATAGCAATCAGCCCCAGCATTTT. Protein sequence: CASGYSNQPQHF.

The genes are TRBV19 and TRBJ2-3, with 8 bases lining up with TRBD1. V trimming: 2 bases; J trimming: 4 bases; junction bases outside the gene matches: 5. The CDR3 runs to 15 residues. Germline V gene data show CDR1 as LNHDA and CDR2 as SQIVND (reference sequence). CDR3 protein: CASSISAGGSDTQYF. In DNA form, the CDR3 reads TGTGCCAGTAGTATATCTGCAGGGGGCTCAGATACGCAGTATTTT.

The chain couples TRBV19 to TRBJ1-5; D is perhaps TRBD1 (5 bases). From germline, CDR1 is LNHDA and CDR2 SQIVND (reference sequence). Trimming removed 6 bases at V and 4 bases at J, with 10 bases between. This CDR3 contains 13 residues. The DNA for the CDR3 is TGTGCCAGTAGGACAGACTATAATCAGCCCCAGCATTTT. Translation: CASRTDYNQPQHF.